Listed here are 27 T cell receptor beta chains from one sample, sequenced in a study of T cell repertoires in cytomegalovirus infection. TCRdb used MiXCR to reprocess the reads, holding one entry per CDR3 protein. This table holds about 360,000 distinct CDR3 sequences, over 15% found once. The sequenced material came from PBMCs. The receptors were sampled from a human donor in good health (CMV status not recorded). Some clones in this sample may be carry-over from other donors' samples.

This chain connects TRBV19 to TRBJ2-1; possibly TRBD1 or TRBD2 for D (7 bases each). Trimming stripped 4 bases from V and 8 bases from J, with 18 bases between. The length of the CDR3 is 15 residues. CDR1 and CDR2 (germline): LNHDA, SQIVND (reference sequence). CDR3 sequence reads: CASSREGALVYEQFF. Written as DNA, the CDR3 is TGTGCCAGTAGTAGGGAGGGGGCGTTGGTTTATGAGCAGTTCTTC.

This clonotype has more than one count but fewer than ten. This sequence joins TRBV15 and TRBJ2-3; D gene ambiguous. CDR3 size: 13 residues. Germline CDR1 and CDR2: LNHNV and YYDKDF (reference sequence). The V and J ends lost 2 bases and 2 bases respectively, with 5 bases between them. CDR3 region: CATSRLYTDTQYF. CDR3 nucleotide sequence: TGTGCCACCAGCAGACTTTACACAGATACGCAGTATTTT.

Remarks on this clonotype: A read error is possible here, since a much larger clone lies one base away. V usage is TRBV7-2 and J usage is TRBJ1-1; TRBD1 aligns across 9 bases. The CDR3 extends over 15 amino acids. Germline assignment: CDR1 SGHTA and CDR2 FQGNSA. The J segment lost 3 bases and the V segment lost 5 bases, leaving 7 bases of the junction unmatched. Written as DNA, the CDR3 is TGTGCCAGCAGCAACGAACAGGGGGCGTACACTGAAGCTTTCTTT. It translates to CASSNEQGAYTEAFF.

DNA of the CDR3: TGTGCCAGTACCCAGTTGGGGAATCAGCCCCAGCATTTT. Protein product: CASTQLGNQPQHF. The chain employs TRBV19 and TRBJ1-5; D remains ambiguous. Germline-derived CDR1 and CDR2 are LNHDA and SQIVND (reference sequence). With 7 bases removed from V and 4 bases from J, the gap between germline ends came to 11 bases. The CDR3 extends over 13 amino acids.

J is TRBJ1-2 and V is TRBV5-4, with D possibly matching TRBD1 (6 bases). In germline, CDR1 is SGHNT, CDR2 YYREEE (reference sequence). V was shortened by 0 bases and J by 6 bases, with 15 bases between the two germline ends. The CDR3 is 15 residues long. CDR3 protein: CASSLDEGVRNGYTF. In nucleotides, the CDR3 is TGTGCCAGCAGCTTGGATGAGGGGGTTCGGAATGGCTACACCTTC.

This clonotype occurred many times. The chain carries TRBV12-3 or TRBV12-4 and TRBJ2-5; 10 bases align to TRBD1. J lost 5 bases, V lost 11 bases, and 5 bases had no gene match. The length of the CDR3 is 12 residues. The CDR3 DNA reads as TGTGCCTCCAAGGACAGGGGGGAGACCCAGTACTTC. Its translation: CASKDRGETQYF.

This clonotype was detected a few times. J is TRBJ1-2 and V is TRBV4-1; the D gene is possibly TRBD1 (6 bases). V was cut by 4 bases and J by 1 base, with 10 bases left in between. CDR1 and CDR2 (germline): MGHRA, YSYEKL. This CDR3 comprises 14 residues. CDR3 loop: CASSPRDNNYGYTF. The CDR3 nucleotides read TGCGCCAGCAGCCCCCGGGACAATAACTATGGCTACACCTTC.

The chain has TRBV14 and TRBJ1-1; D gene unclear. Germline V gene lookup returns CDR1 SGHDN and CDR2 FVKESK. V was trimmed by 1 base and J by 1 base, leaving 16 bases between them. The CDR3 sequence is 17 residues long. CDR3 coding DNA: TGTGCCAGCAGCCAAGTGGTGAGGAGAGGAGCGAACACTGAAGCTTTCTTT. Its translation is CASSQVVRRGANTEAFF.

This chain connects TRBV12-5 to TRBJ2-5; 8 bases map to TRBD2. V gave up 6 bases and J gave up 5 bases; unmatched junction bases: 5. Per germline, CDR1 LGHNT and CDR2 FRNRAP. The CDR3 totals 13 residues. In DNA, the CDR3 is TGTGCTAGTGGCGCGAGCGGGAGCGAGACCCAGTACTTC. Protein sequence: CASGASGSETQYF.

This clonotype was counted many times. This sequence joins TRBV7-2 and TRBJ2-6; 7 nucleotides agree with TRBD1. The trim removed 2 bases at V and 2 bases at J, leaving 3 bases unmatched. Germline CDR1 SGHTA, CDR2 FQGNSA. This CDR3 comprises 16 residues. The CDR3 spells CASSLLGGAGANVLTF. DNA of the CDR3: TGTGCCAGCAGCTTACTAGGGGGCGCTGGGGCCAACGTCCTGACTTTC.

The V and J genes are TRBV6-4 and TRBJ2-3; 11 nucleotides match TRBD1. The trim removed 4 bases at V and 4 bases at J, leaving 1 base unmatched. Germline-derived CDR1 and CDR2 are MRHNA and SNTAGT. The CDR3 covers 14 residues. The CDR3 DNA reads TGTGCCAGCAGTGGGACAGGGGGCGCAGATACGCAGTATTTT. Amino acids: CASSGTGGADTQYF.

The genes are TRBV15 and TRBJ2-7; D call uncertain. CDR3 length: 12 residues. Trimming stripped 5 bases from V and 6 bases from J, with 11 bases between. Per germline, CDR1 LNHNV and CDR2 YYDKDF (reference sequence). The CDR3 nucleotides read TGTGCCACCAGCCACGAAGGTCCCGAGCAGTACTTC. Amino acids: CATSHEGPEQYF.

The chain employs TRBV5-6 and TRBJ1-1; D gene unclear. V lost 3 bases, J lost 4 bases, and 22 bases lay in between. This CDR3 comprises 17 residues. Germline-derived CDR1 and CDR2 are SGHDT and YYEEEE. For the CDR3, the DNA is TGTGCCAGCAGCTCAATATTACACACCTTAGGTTCCACTGAAGCTTTCTTT. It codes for CASSSILHTLGSTEAFF.

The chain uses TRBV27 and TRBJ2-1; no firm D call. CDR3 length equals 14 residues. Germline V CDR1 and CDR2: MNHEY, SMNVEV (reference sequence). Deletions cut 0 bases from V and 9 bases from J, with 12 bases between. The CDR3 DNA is TGTGCCAGCAGTTTATCAACGGGTATATCTGAGCAGTTCTTC. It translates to CASSLSTGISEQFF.

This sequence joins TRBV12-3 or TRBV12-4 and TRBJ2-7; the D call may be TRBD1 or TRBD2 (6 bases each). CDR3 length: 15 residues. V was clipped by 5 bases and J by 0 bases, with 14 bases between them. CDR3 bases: TGTGCCAGCAGTCCCAAGGGGGGTAGCTCCTACGAGCAGTACTTC. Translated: CASSPKGGSSYEQYF.

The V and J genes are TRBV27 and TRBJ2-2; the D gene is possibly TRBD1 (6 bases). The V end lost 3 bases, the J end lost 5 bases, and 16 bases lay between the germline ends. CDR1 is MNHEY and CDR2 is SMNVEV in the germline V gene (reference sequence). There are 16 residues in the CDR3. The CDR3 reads CASSFYVGAETGELFF. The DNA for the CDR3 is TGTGCCAGCAGTTTTTATGTGGGGGCTGAAACCGGGGAGCTGTTTTTT.

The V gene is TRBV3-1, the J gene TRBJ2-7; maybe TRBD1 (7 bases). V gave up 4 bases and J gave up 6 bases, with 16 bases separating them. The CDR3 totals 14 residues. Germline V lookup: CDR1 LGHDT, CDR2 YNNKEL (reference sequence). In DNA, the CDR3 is TGTGCCAGCAGCCCACCGACAGGGAGGTGCGAGCAGTACTTC. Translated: CASSPPTGRCEQYF.

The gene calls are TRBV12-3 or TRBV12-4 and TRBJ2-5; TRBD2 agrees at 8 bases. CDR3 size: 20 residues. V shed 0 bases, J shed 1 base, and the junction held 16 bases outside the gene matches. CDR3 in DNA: TGTGCCAGCAGTTTAGCTCGTAGCGGGATAAGATTCCGGTCCCAAGAGACCCAGTACTTC. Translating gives CASSLARSGIRFRSQETQYF.

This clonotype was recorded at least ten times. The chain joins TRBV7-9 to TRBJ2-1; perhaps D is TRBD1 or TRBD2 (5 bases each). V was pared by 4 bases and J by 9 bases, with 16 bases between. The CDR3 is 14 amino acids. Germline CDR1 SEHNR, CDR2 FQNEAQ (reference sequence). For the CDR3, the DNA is TGTGCCAGCAGCTCAACTAGGGGTCAGGTTGAGCAGTTCTTC. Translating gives CASSSTRGQVEQFF.

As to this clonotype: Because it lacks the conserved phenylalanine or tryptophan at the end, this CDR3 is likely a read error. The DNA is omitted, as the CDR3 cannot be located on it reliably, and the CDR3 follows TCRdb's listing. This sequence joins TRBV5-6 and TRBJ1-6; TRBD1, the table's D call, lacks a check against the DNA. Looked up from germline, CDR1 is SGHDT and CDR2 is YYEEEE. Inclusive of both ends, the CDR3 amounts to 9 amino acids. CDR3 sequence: CASSLTDRR.

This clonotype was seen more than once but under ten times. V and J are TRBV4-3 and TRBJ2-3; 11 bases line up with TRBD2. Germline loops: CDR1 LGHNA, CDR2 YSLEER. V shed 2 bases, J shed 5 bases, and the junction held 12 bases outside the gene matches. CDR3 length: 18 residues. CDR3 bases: TGCGCCAGCAGCCAAAGAAGGCTAGCGGGAGGTCCGGGAGATACGCAGTATTTT. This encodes CASSQRRLAGGPGDTQYF.

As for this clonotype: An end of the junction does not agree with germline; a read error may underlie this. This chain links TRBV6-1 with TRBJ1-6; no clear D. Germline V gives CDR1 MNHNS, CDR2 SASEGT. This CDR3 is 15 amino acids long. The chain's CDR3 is CASREAPDYKSPLHF. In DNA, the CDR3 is TGTGCCAGCAGAGAGGCGCCGGACTATAAATCACCCCTCCACTTT.

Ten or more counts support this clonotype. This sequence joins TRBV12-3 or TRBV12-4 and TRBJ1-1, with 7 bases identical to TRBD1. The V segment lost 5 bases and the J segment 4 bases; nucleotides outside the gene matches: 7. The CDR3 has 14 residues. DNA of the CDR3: TGTGCCAGCAGTAGGAGGGGGCGCAGCACTGAAGCTTTCTTT. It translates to CASSRRGRSTEAFF.

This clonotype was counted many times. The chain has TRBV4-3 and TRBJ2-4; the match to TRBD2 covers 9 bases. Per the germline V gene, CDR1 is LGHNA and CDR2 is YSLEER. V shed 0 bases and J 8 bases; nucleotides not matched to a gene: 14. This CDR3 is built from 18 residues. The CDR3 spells CASSQDSAGGPAGDIQYF. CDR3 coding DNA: TGCGCCAGCAGCCAAGATTCGGCGGGAGGGCCCGCTGGGGACATTCAGTACTTC.

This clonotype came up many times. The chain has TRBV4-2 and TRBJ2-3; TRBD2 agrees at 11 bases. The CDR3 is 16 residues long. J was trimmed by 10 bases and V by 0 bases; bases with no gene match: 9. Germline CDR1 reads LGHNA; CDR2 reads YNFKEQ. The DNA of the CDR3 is TGTGCCAGCAGCCAAGATCGGTTTAGCGGGGGGGCTGCGCAGTATTTT. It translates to CASSQDRFSGGAAQYF.

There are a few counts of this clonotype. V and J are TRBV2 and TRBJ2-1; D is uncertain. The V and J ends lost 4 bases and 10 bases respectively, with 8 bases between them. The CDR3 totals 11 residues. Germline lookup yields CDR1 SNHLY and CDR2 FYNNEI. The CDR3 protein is CASSVVTEQFF. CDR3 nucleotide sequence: TGTGCCAGCAGTGTTGTGACAGAGCAGTTCTTC. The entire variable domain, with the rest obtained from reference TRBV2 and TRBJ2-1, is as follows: EPEVTQTPSHQVTQMGQEVILRCVPISNHLYFYWYRQILGQKVEFLVSFYNNEISEKSEIFDDQFSVERPDGSNFTLKIRSTKLEDSAMYFCASSVVTEQFFGPGTRLTVL.

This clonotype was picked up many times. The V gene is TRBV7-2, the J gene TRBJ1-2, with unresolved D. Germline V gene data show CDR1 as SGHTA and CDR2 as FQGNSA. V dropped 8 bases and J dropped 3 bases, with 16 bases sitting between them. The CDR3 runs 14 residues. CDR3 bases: TGTGCCAGCTCTCCTTTTGGGGAAGACTATGGCTACACCTTC. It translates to CASSPFGEDYGYTF.